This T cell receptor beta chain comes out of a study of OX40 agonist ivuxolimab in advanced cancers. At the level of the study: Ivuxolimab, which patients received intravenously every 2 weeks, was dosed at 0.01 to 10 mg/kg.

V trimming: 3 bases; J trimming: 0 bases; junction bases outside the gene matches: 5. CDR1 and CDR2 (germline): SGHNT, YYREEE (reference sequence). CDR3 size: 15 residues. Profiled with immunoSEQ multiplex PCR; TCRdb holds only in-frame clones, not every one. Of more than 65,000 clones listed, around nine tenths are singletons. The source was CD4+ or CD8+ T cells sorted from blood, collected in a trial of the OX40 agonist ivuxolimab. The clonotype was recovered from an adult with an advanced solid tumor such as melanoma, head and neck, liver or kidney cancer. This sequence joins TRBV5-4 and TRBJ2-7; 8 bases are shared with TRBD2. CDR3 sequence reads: CASSSPAGDSYEQYF. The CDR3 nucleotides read TGTGCCAGCAGCTCCCCAGCGGGGGACTCCTACGAGCAGTACTTC. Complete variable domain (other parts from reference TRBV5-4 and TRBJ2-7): ETGVTQSPTHLIKTRGQQVTLRCSSQSGHNTVSWYQQALGQGPQFIFQYYREEENGRGNFPPRFSGLQFPNYSSELNVNALELDDSALYLCASSSPAGDSYEQYFGPGTRLTVT.